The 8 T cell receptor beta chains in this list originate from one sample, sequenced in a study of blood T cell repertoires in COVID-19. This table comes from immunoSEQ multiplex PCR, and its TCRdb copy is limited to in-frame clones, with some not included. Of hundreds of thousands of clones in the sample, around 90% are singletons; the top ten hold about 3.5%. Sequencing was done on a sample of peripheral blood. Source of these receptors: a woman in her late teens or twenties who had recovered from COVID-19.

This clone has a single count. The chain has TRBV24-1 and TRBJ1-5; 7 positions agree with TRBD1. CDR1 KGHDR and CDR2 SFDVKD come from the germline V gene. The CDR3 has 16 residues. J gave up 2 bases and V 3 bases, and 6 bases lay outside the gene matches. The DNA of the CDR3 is TGTGCCACCAGTGATAAGGCGACAGGGCGCAATCAGCCCCAGCATTTT. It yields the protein CATSDKATGRNQPQHF.

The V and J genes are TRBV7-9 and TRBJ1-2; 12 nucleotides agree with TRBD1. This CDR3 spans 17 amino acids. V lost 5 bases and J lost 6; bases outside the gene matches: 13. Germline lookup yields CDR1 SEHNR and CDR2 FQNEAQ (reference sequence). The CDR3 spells CASSRGQGAPSLDGYTF. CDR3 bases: TGTGCCAGCAGCCGGGGACAGGGGGCGCCTTCGTTGGATGGCTACACCTTC.

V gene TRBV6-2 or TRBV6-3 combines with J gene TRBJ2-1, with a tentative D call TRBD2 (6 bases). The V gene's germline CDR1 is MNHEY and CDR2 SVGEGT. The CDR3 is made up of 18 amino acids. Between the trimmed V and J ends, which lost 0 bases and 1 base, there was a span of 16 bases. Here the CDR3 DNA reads TGTGCCAGCAGTTACTCTCCTAGCGATCGTATTTCCTACAATGAGCAGTTCTTC. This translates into CASSYSPSDRISYNEQFF.

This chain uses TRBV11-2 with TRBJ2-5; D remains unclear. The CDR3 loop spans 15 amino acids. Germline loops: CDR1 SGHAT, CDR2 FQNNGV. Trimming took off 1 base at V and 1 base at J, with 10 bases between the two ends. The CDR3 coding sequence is TGTGCCAGCAGCTTAGGCTTCAGAAGCCAAGAGACCCAGTACTTC. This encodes CASSLGFRSQETQYF.

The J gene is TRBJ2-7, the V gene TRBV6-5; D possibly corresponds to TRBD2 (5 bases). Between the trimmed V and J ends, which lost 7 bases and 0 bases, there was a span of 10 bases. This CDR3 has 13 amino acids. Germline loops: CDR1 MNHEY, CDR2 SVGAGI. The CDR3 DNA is TGTGCCAGCACCAGCGGTAGCTCCTACGAGCAGTACGTC. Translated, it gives CASTSGSSYEQYV.

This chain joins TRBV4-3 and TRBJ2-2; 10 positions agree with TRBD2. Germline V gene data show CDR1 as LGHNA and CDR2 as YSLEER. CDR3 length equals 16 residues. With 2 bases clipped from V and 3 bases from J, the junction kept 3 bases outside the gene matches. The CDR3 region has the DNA TGCGCCAGCAGCCAACTAGCGGGGGAAGACACCGGGGAGCTGTTTTTT. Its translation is CASSQLAGEDTGELFF.

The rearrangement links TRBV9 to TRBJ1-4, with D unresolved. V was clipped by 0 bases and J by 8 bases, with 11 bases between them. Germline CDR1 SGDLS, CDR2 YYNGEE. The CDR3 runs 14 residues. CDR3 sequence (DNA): TGTGCCAGCAGCGTAGGAGGGCGGGGAGAAAAACTGTTTTTT. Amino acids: CASSVGGRGEKLFF.

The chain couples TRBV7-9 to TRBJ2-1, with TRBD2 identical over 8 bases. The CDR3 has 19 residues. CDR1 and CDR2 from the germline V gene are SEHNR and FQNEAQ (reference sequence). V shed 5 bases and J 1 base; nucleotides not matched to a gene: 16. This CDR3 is CASSPKPELAVKSYNEQFF. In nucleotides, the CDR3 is TGTGCCAGCAGCCCGAAGCCGGAACTAGCGGTTAAATCCTACAATGAGCAGTTCTTC. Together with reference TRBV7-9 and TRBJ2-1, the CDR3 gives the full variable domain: DTGVSQNPRHKITKRGQNVTFRCDPISEHNRLYWYRQTLGQGPEFLTYFQNEAQLEKSRLLSDRFSAERPKGSFSTLEIQRTEQGDSAMYLCASSPKPELAVKSYNEQFFGPGTRLTVL.